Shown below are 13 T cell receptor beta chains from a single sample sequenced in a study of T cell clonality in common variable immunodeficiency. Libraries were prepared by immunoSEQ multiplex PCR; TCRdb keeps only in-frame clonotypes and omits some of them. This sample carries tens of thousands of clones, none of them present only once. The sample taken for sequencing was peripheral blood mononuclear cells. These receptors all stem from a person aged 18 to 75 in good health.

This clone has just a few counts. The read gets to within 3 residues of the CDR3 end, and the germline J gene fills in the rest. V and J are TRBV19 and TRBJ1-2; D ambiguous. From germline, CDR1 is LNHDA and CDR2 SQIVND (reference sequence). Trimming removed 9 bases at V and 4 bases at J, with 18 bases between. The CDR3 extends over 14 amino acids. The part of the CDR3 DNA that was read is TGTGCCAGCAAAGGCGAAACAGCTTCCTATGGC. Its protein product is CASKGETASYG. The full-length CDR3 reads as CASKGETASYGYTF.

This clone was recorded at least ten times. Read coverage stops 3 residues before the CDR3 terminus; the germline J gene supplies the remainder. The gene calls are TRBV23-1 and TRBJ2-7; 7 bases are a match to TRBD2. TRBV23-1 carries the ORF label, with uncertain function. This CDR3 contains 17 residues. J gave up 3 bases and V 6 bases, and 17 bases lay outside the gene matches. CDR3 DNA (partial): TGCGCCAGCAGAGACCGAAGGATGGGAGGGGCTTACTACGAG. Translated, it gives CASRDRRMGGAYYE. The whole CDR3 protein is CASRDRRMGGAYYEQYF.

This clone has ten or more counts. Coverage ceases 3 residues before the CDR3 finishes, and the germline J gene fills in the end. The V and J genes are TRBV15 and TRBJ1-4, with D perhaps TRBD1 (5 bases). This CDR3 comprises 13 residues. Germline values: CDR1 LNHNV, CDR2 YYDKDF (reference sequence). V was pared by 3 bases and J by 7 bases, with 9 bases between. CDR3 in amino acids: CATSSYGGEKLFF. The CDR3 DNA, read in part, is TGTGCCACCAGCAGCTACGGGGGTGAAAAA.

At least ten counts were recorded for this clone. Partial CDR3 DNA: TGTGCCAGCTCAGCGTTGACAGGGGTGAACACTGAA. Translating gives CASSALTGVNTE. The whole CDR3 region reads CASSALTGVNTEAFF. The J gene is TRBJ1-1, the V gene TRBV18; 8 bases are shared with TRBD1. With the read ending 3 residues before the CDR3 end, the germline J gene is used to fill in that end. J gave up 0 bases and V 5 bases, and 5 bases lay outside the gene matches. Germline values: CDR1 KGHSH, CDR2 LQKENI. The CDR3 sequence is 15 residues long.

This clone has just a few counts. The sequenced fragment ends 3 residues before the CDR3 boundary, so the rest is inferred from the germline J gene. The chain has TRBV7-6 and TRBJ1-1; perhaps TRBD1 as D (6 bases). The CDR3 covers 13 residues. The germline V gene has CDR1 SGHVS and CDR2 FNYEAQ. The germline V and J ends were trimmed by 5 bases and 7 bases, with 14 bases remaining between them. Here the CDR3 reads CASSIQGVSEAFF. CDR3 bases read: TGTGCCAGCAGCATACAGGGTGTCAGTGAA. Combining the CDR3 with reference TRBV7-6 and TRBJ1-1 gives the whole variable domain GAGVSQSPRYKVTKRGQDVALRCDPISGHVSLYWYRQALGQGPEFLTYFNYEAQQDKSGLPNDRFSAERPEGSISTLTIQRTEQRDSAMYRCASSIQGVSEAFFGQGTRLTVV.

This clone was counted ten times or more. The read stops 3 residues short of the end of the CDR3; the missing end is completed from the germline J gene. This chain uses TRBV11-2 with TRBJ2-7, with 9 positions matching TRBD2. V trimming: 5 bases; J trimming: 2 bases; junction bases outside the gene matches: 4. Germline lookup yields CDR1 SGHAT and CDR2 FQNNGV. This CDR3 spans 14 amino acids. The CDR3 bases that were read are TGTGCCAGCAGCATTAGCGGGGGAACCTACGAG. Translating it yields CASSISGGTYE. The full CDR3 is CASSISGGTYEQYF. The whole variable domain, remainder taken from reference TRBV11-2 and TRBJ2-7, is EAGVAQSPRYKIIEKRQSVAFWCNPISGHATLYWYQQILGQGPKLLIQFQNNGVVDDSQLPKDRFSAERLKGVDSTLKIQPAKLEDSAVYLCASSISGGTYEQYFGPGTRLTVT.

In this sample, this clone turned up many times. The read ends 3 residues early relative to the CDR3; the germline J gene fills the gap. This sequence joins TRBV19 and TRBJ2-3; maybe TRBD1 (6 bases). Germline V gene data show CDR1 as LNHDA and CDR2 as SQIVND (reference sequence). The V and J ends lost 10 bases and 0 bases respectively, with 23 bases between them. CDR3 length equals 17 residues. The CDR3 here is CATLDAGTHLSTDTQYF. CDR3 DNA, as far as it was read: TGTGCCACCCTAGACGCCGGGACACATTTGAGCACAGATACG.

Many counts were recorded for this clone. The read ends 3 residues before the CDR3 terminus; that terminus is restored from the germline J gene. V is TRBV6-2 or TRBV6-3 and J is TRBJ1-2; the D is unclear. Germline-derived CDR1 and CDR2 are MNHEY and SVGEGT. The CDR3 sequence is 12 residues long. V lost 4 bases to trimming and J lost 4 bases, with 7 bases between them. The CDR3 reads CASSSVTYGYTF. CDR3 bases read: TGTGCCAGCAGTTCAGTTACCTATGGC.

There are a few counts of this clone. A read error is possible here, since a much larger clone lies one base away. CDR3 bases read: TGTGCCAGCTCACCGCCCGGGGGGGGCAATCAGCCG. The encoded protein is CASSPPGGGNQP. The whole CDR3 sequence is CASSPPGGGNQPQYF. This sequence joins TRBV18 and TRBJ2-3, with 8 positions matching TRBD2. With the read ending 3 residues before the CDR3 end, the germline J gene is used to fill in that end. The CDR3 length is 15 residues. The germline CDR1 and CDR2 sequences are KGHSH and LQKENI.

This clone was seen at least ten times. The sequenced CDR3 bases are TGTGCCAGCAGCTCCGGGACAGGGGCCTACGAG. It translates to CASSSGTGAYE. In full, the CDR3 reads CASSSGTGAYEQYF. The chain is built from TRBV7-9 and TRBJ2-7, with 10 bases that match TRBD1. The sequenced fragment ends 3 residues before the CDR3 boundary, so the rest is inferred from the germline J gene. V gave up 4 bases and J gave up 2 bases; unmatched junction bases: 2. Per germline, CDR1 SEHNR and CDR2 FQNEAQ (reference sequence). This CDR3 has 14 amino acids.

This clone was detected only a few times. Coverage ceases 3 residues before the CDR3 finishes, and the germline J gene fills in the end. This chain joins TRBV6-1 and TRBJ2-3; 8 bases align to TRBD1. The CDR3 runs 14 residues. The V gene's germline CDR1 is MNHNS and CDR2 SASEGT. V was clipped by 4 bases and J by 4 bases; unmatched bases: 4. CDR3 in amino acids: CASSGTGPADTQYF. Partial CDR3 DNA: TGTGCCAGCAGTGGGACAGGGCCAGCAGATACG.

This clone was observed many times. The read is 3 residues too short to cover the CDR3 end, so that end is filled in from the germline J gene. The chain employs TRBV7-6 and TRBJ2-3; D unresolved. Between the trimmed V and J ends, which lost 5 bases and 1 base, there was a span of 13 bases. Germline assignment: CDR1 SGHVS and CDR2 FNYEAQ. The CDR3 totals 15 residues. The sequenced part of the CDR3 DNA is TGTGCCAGCAGCCCCAATCCCACGGGCACAGATACG. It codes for CASSPNPTGTDT. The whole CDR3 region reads CASSPNPTGTDTQYF.

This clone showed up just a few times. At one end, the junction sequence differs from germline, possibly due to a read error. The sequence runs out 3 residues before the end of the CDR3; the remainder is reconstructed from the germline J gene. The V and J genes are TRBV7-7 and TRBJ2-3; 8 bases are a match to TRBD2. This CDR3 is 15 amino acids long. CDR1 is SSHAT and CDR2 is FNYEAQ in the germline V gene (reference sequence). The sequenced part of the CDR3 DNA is TGTGCTAGCAGCTTAGCGGCGGGGGGCCAAGAGACG. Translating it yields CASSLAAGGQET. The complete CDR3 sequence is CASSLAAGGQETQYF.